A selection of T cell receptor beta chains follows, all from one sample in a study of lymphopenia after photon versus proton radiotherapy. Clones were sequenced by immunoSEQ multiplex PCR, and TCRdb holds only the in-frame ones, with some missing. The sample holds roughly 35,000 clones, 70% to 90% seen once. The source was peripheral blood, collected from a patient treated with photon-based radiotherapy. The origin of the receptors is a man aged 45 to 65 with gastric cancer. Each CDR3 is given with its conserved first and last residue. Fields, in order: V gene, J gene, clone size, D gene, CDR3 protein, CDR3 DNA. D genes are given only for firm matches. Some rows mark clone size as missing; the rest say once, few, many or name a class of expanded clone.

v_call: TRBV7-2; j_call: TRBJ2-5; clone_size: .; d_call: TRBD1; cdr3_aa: CASSYRTGEGTQYF; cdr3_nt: TGTGCCAGCAGCTACCGGACAGGGGAGGGGACCCAGTACTTC
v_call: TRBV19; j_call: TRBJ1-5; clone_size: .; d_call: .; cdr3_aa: CASSPQGERSNQPQHF; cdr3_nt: TGTGCCAGTAGTCCCCAAGGGGAGAGAAGCAATCAGCCCCAGCATTTT
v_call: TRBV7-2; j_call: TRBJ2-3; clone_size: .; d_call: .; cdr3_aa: CASSLESSRPDTQYF; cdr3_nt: TGTGCCAGCAGCTTAGAGTCTAGCAGACCGGATACGCAGTATTTT
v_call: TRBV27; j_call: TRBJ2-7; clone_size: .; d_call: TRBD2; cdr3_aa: CASSPSGGSEQYF; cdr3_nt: TGTGCCAGCAGTCCTTCGGGAGGCAGCGAGCAGTACTTC
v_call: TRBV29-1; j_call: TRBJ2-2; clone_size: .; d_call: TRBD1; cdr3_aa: CSVEMGQRLSGELFF; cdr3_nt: TGCAGCGTTGAAATGGGACAGAGGTTGTCCGGGGAGCTGTTTTTT
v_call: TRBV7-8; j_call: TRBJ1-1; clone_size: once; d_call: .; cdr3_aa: CASARRGNTEAFF; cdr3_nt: TGTGCCAGCGCCCGACGGGGGAACACTGAAGCTTTCTTT
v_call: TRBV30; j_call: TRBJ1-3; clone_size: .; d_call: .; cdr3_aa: CAWSVGGGALSGNTIYF; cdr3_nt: TGTGCCTGGAGTGTTGGAGGGGGGGCCCTCTCTGGAAACACCATATATTTT
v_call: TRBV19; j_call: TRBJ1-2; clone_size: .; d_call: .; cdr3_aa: CASSIDSYYGYTF; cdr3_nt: TGTGCCAGTAGTATCGACAGTTACTATGGCTACACCTTC
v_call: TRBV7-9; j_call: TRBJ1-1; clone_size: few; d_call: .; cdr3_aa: CVSDGVSTTEAFF; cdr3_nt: TGTGTGTCAGACGGGGTGTCGACAACTGAAGCTTTCTTT
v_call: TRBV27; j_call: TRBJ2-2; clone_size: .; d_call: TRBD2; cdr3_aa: CASSSRGGNTGELFF; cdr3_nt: TGTGCCAGCAGTTCCCGCGGGGGGAACACCGGGGAGCTGTTTTTT
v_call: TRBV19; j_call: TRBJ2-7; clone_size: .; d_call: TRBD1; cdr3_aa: CASSGDRGLPSYEQYF; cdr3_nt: TGTGCCAGTAGTGGAGACAGGGGGCTCCCCTCCTACGAGCAGTACTTC
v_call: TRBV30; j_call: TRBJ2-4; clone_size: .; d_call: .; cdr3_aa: CAWSVLGDIQGQHIQYF; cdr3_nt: TGTGCCTGGAGTGTACTGGGGGACATACAAGGCCAACACATTCAGTACTTC
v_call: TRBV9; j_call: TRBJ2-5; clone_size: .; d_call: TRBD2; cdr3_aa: CASSIGWGGETQYF; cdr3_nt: TGTGCCAGCAGCATAGGGTGGGGAGGGGAGACCCAGTACTTC
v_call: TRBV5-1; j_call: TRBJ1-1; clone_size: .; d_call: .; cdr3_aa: CASSDSLNTEAFF; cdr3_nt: TGCGCCAGCAGCGACAGCCTGAACACTGAAGCTTTCTTT
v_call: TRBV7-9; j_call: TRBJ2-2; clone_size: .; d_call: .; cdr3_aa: CASSSRAKENTGELFF; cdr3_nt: TGTGCCAGCAGCTCCAGGGCCAAAGAGAACACCGGGGAGCTGTTTTTT
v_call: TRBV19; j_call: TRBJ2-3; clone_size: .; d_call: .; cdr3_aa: CASSIRSVGDTQYF; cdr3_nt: TGTGCCAGTAGTATCAGGAGTGTCGGTGATACGCAGTATTTT
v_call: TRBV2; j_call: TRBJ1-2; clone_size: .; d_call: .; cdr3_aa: CALRTNNYGYTF; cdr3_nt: TGTGCACTGCGGACAAATAACTATGGCTACACCTTC
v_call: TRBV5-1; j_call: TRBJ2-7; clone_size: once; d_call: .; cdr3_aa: CASSSGTLPFEQYF; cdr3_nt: TGCGCCAGCAGCTCCGGGACACTTCCTTTCGAGCAGTACTTC
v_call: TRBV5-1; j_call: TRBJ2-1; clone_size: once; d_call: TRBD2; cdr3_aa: CASKTSGRTDNEQFF; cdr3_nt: TGCGCCAGCAAGACAAGCGGGAGGACGGACAATGAGCAGTTCTTC
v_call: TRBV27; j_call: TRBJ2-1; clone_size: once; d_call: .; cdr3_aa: CASSLGVEQFF; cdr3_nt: TGTGCCAGCAGTTTAGGGGTTGAGCAGTTCTTC
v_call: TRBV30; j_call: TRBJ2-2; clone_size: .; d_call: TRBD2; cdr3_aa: CAWTLWMASGRTGELFF; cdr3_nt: TGTGCCTGGACCCTTTGGATGGCTAGCGGGAGGACCGGGGAGCTGTTTTTT
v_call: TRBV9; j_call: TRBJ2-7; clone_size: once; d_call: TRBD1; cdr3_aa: CASGAGTGPYEQYF; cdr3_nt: TGTGCCAGTGGAGCCGGGACAGGGCCTTACGAGCAGTACTTC
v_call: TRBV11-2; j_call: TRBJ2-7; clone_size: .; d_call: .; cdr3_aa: CASSLEQGYEQYF; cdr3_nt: TGTGCCAGCAGCTTAGAACAGGGTTACGAGCAGTACTTC
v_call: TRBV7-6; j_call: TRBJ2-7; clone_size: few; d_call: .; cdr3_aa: CASSLSVQGGAEQYF; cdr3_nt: TGTGCCAGCAGCTTATCGGTCCAGGGGGGTGCCGAGCAGTACTTC
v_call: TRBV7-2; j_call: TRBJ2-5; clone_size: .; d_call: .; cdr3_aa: CASSLSGAHETQYF; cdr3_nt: TGTGCCAGCAGCCTCTCGGGCGCGCACGAGACCCAGTACTTC
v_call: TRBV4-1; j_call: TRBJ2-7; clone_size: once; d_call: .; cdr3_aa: CASSQDFSLINYEQYF; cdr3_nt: TGCGCCAGCAGCCAAGACTTCAGCCTCATAAACTACGAGCAGTACTTC
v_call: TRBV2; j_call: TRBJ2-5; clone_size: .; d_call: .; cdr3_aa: CASSPQQGSSETQYF; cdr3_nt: TGTGCCAGCAGTCCCCAGCAGGGGTCCTCAGAGACCCAGTACTTC
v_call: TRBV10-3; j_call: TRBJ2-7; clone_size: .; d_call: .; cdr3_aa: CAIKDAYEQYF; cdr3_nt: TGTGCCATCAAGGACGCCTACGAGCAGTACTTC
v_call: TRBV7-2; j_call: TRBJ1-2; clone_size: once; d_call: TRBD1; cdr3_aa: CASSLRGPASGYTF; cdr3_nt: TGTGCCAGCAGCTTAAGGGGGCCCGCCAGTGGCTACACCTTC
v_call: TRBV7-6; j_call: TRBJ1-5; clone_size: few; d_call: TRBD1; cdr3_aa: CASSAGTGNQPQHF; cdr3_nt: TGTGCCAGCAGCGCCGGGACAGGGAATCAGCCCCAGCATTTT
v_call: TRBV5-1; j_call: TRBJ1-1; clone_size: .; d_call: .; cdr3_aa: CASSPEGNTEAFF; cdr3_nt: TGCGCCAGCAGCCCGGAGGGGAACACTGAAGCTTTCTTT
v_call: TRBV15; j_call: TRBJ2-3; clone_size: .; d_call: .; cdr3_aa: CATSRARVTSDTQYF; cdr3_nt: TGTGCCACCAGCAGAGCCAGGGTCACCTCGGATACGCAGTATTTT
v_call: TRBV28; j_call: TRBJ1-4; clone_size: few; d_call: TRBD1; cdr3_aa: CASSTPRDRGSNNEKLFF; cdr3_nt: TGTGCCAGCAGTACCCCCCGGGACAGGGGAAGCAATAATGAAAAACTGTTTTTT
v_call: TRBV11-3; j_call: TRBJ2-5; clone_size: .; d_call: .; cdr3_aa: CASSPGRGRGEETQYF; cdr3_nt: TGTGCCAGCAGCCCTGGGCGGGGGCGAGGGGAAGAGACCCAGTACTTC